Presented here are 19 T cell receptor beta chains from one specimen sequenced in a study of blood T cell repertoires in COVID-19. TCRdb keeps only in-frame clones here, not all; method: immunoSEQ multiplex PCR. The sample has 100,000 to 150,000 clones, 87% seen once; the top ten hold about 2.1%. Sequenced sample: peripheral blood. The source is a woman in her forties or fifties with acute or convalescent COVID-19.

The chain links TRBV11-3 to TRBJ2-1; 9 nucleotides line up with TRBD2. Trimming cost V 0 bases and J 5 bases; bases outside gene matches: 11. CDR3 length: 18 residues. Germline V gene data show CDR1 as SGHNT and CDR2 as YENEEA. CDR3 protein: CASSLDPGRGGINNEQFF. CDR3 in DNA: TGTGCCAGCAGCTTAGATCCCGGGCGGGGGGGGATAAACAATGAGCAGTTCTTC.

This chain connects TRBV11-3 to TRBJ1-4; D call uncertain. From germline, CDR1 is SGHNT and CDR2 YENEEA. Trimming pared 1 base from V and 0 bases from J, leaving 6 bases between. The CDR3 consists of 15 residues. The CDR3 sequence is CASSLGATTNEKLFF. In DNA, the CDR3 is TGTGCCAGCAGCTTAGGGGCCACAACTAATGAAAAACTGTTTTTT.

The J gene is TRBJ2-7, the V gene TRBV6-6; a possible D gene is TRBD1 (6 bases). With 6 bases removed from V and 1 base from J, the gap between germline ends came to 13 bases. Per germline, CDR1 MNHNY and CDR2 SVGAGI (reference sequence). CDR3 length equals 14 residues. The CDR3 nucleotides are TGTGCCAGCAGAAACAGGGTCCGTTCCTACGAGCAGTACTTC. It translates to CASRNRVRSYEQYF.

The chain combines TRBV7-3 with TRBJ1-2, with D possibly being TRBD1 (6 bases). The CDR3 is 20 residues long. The V end was cut by 7 bases, the J end by 1 base, with 31 bases between. Germline V gene data show CDR1 as SGHTA and CDR2 as FQGTGA. The DNA for the CDR3 is TGTGCCAGCACCCTTATGGGGGTTGGGGTGGCAGGGGCTCTTAACTATGGCTACACCTTC. This codes for CASTLMGVGVAGALNYGYTF. Based on the CDR3 plus reference TRBV7-3 and TRBJ1-2, the full variable domain is GAGVSQTPSNKVTEKGKYVELRCDPISGHTALYWYRQSLGQGPEFLIYFQGTGAADDSGLPNDRFFAVRPEGSVSTLKIQRTERGDSAVYLCASTLMGVGVAGALNYGYTFGSGTRLTVV.

The J gene is TRBJ1-1, the V gene TRBV5-4; 11 positions agree with TRBD1. This CDR3 comprises 17 residues. Germline V gives CDR1 SGHNT, CDR2 YYREEE (reference sequence). The ends lost 4 bases at V and 0 bases at J; junction bases unmatched: 8. CDR3 residues: CASSVPGQGGLNTEAFF. The CDR3 DNA reads as TGTGCCAGCAGCGTCCCGGGACAGGGGGGTTTGAACACTGAAGCTTTCTTT.

This chain joins TRBV6-5 and TRBJ2-2; TRBD1 is a possible D gene (5 bases). The CDR3 loop spans 14 amino acids. Trimming shortened V by 10 bases and J by 1 base, and 13 bases separated the two germline ends. CDR1 and CDR2 from the germline V gene are MNHEY and SVGAGI. CDR3 residues: CAIHPTGNTGELFF. The CDR3, as DNA: TGTGCCATCCACCCCACAGGGAACACCGGGGAGCTGTTTTTT.

This clone was seen just once. The rearrangement links TRBV19 to TRBJ1-2; the D is unclear. Looked up from germline, CDR1 is LNHDA and CDR2 is SQIVND (reference sequence). The V and J ends lost 5 bases and 4 bases respectively, with 11 bases between them. CDR3 length: 13 residues. Here the CDR3 reads CASSHEASYGYTF. In DNA, the CDR3 is TGTGCCAGTAGTCACGAGGCGTCCTATGGCTACACCTTC.

The chain joins TRBV29-1 to TRBJ1-1; 8 bases align to TRBD1. The CDR3 covers 15 residues. V dropped 1 base and J dropped 4; count of bases not matched to a gene: 8. CDR1 is SQVTM, CDR2 ANQGSEA, per germline. For the CDR3, the DNA is TGCAGCGTTGAAGGGTCAGGGGGCTCGAGCACTGAAGCTTTCTTT. It codes for CSVEGSGGSSTEAFF.

V gene TRBV29-1 combines with J gene TRBJ2-7; D unresolved. The V gene's germline CDR1 is SQVTM and CDR2 ANQGSEA. This CDR3 region has 11 residues. The ends were cut back, 6 bases at V and 0 bases at J, with 6 bases in the middle. The CDR3 DNA reads TGCAGCGTCCTTAGCTCCTACGAGCAGTACTTC. This sequence encodes CSVLSSYEQYF.

CDR3 in amino acids: CASSPTGRGGLDTQYF. The DNA for the CDR3 is TGTGCCAGCAGCCCCACCGGGCGGGGGGGCTTAGATACGCAGTATTTT. The chain recombines TRBV5-6 with TRBJ2-3; 9 nucleotides line up with TRBD2. The germline V gene encodes CDR1 SGHDT and CDR2 YYEEEE. The CDR3 has 16 amino acids. With 4 bases clipped from V and 5 bases from J, the junction kept 11 bases outside the gene matches.

The chain employs TRBV19 and TRBJ1-6; D uncertain. Germline CDR1 reads LNHDA; CDR2 reads SQIVND (reference sequence). CDR3 length: 15 residues. V lost 2 bases, J lost 10 bases, and 15 bases lay in between. CDR3 DNA sequence: TGTGCCAGTAGTATAAAGTATCGGGGAGCCTCACCCCTCCACTTT. This sequence encodes CASSIKYRGASPLHF.

V and J are TRBV18 and TRBJ2-1; a possible D gene is TRBD2 (5 bases). The CDR3 has 14 amino acids. The ends were cut back, 2 bases at V and 8 bases at J, with 13 bases in the middle. The germline V gene encodes CDR1 KGHSH and CDR2 LQKENI. This CDR3 reads CASSPTRNGDEQFF. CDR3 sequence (DNA): TGTGCCAGCTCACCAACTAGGAACGGGGATGAGCAGTTCTTC.

The chain has TRBV6-6 and TRBJ1-2; possible D gene TRBD1, 5 bases. In germline, CDR1 is MNHNY, CDR2 SVGAGI (reference sequence). CDR3 length: 13 amino acids. V was clipped by 2 bases and J by 8 bases, with 12 bases between them. CDR3 residues: CASSYEGERGYTF. CDR3 in DNA: TGTGCCAGCAGTTACGAAGGGGAAAGGGGCTACACCTTC.

The chain carries TRBV6-5 and TRBJ1-3; tentative D call: TRBD1 (5 bases). V lost 11 bases, J lost 0 bases, and 11 bases lay in between. The CDR3 is 13 amino acids. Germline loops: CDR1 MNHEY, CDR2 SVGAGI. CDR3 loop: CAARAGSGNTIYF. In nucleotides, the CDR3 is TGTGCCGCCAGGGCCGGCTCTGGAAACACCATATATTTT.

J is TRBJ1-4 and V is TRBV29-1; a weak D match, TRBD1 (5 bases). The CDR3 contains 13 residues. Trimming cost V 7 bases and J 5 bases, with 14 bases left between them. Germline assignment: CDR1 SQVTM and CDR2 ANQGSEA. The CDR3 region is CSAGMGPNEKLFF. The CDR3 DNA reads as TGCAGCGCTGGTATGGGGCCCAATGAAAAACTGTTTTTT.

The chain links TRBV6-2 or TRBV6-3 to TRBJ2-3; D remains unclear. CDR1 is MNHEY, CDR2 SVGEGT, per germline. Trimming shortened V by 4 bases and J by 0 bases, and 14 bases separated the two germline ends. The CDR3 length is 16 residues. CDR3 DNA: TGTGCCAGCAGTTCCACACGTGCGACAAGCACAGATACGCAGTATTTT. Its protein product is CASSSTRATSTDTQYF.

This chain connects TRBV11-2 to TRBJ1-2; D is undetermined. The CDR3 is made up of 11 amino acids. The V gene's germline CDR1 is SGHAT and CDR2 FQNNGV. Trimming cost V 3 bases and J 4 bases, with 3 bases left between them. DNA for the CDR3: TGTGCCAGCAGCTTCAGCTATGGCTACACCTTC. It specifies CASSFSYGYTF.

This chain's CDR3 is CASSMGQAGNTIYF. The CDR3 DNA follows: TGCGCCAGCAGCATGGGACAGGCTGGAAACACCATATATTTT. This chain joins TRBV5-1 and TRBJ1-3; 8 bases align to TRBD1. V trimming: 4 bases; J trimming: 2 bases; junction bases outside the gene matches: 2. The CDR3 is made up of 14 amino acids. Looked up from germline, CDR1 is SGHRS and CDR2 is YFSETQ.

The gene calls are TRBV10-1 and TRBJ2-1; 9 positions match TRBD2. The CDR3 runs 18 residues. V was pared by 8 bases and J by 1 base, with 15 bases of the junction left unmatched. Per the germline V gene, CDR1 is WNHNN and CDR2 is SYGVQD (reference sequence). As DNA, the CDR3 is TGCGCCAGCGACTCTCGGCCAGCGGGGGGCCTGTCCTACAATGAGCAGTTCTTC. Protein sequence: CASDSRPAGGLSYNEQFF.